This T cell receptor beta chain was identified in a study of regulatory and conventional T cells in breast cancer (dated by TCRdb to the mid-2010s). A note on this clonotype: The specificity of this receptor is unknown. Base-call qualities are not available, and no considerably larger clone is one nucleotide away.

CDR1 and CDR2 (SGHTA, FQGTGA) derive from the germline V gene. Trimming removed 5 bases from V and 1 base from J, leaving 11 bases between the germline ends. The CDR3 spans 14 residues, from the cysteine through the phenylalanine. The sequence is cut down to CDR3 DNA, 42 bases in frame from base 1. The method behind the library was PCR. The reads were generated on an Illumina MiSeq. TCRdb handled the public reads itself, with Q25 trimming in fastp and clone calling in MiXCR, and kept productive beta chains. Each CDR3 protein gets just one entry, which takes the most common genes and DNA from the rows behind it. The sample table lists 15,000 or so distinct CDR3 sequences, approximately 32% of them with a count of one. The ten most abundant clones make up less than 2% of the sample.

This receptor was identified in a female donor in good health. Source material: conventional T cells from blood. The chain is encoded by TRBV7-3 joined to TRBJ1-1; no confident D gene assignment can be made. The CDR3 corresponds to CASSTQGKNTEAFF. The DNA sequence is as follows: TGTGCCAGCAGCACACAAGGGAAGAACACTGAAGCTTTCTTT. The CDR3, completed at both ends by the reference TRBV7-3 and TRBJ1-1 genes, gives the full variable domain GAGVSQTPSNKVTEKGKYVELRCDPISGHTALYWYRQSLGQGPEFLIYFQGTGAADDSGLPNDRFFAVRPEGSVSTLKIQRTERGDSAVYLCASSTQGKNTEAFFGQGTRLTVV.